The T cell receptor beta chain under discussion was sequenced for a study of T cells expressing NK-cell markers. Study-level background: Among the eight sequenced donors, seven tested HCMV-seropositive and one tested seronegative. Study results and caveats: Each of roughly six donors carried dominant NKG2C+ clonotypes accounting for roughly 1.0-8% of CD8+ T cells. Where a handful of donors were concerned, these clonotypes also led the CD3+CD56-NKG2C+ fraction. Expanded NKG2C+ T cell clones were not confirmed as HCMV-specific.

TCRdb re-called the 5' RACE reads, yielding one record per CDR3 amino acid sequence without DNA. This sample's table has fewer than 400,000 distinct CDR3 sequences. Germline V lookup: CDR1 MNHNY, CDR2 SVGAGI (reference sequence). This CDR3 has 13 residues. With regard to this clonotype: Antigen: not known.

The sequence was obtained from a woman in her forties or fifties in good health. Sample: blood T cells: a sorted CD56 or NKG2C T cell subset, CD4+ or CD8+ T cells, or bulk PBMC T cells (not recorded which). The chain is built from TRBV6-6 and TRBJ2-5; absent DNA, TCRdb's TRBD1 call cannot be checked. This CDR3 reads CASSPPGKGSQYF.